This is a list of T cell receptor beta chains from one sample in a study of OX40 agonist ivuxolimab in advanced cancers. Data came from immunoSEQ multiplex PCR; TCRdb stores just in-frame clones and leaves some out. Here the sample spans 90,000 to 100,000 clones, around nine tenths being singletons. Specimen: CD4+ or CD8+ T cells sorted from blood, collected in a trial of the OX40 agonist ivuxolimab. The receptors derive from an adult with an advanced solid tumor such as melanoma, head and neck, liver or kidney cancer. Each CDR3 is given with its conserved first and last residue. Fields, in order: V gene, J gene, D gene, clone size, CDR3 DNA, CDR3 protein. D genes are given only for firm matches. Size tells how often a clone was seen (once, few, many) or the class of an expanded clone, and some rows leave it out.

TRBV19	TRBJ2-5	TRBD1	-	TGTGCCAGTAGTATCACTCGGACAGGGGGGAAGACCCAGTACTTC	CASSITRTGGKTQYF
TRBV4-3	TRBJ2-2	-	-	TGCGCCAGCAGCCAAGCAGGTCAAAACACCGGGGAGCTGTTTTTT	CASSQAGQNTGELFF
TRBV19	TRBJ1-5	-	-	TGTGCCAGTAGTATCGCAGTGACCCAGGGCGGCAATCAGCCCCAGCATTTT	CASSIAVTQGGNQPQHF
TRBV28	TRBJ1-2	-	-	TGTGCCAGCAGTTTACACAGCCTGGGGGGCTACACCTTC	CASSLHSLGGYTF
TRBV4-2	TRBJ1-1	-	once	TGTGCCAGCAGCCAACCTGGAGCACTGAACACTGAAGCTTTCTTT	CASSQPGALNTEAFF
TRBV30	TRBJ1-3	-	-	TGTGCCTGGAGTGAGGACAGTCGAGCCGGAAACACCATATATTTT	CAWSEDSRAGNTIYF
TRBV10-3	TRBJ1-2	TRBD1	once	TGTGCCATCAGTGCACCTCAGGGGGCTTACGATGGCTACACCTTC	CAISAPQGAYDGYTF
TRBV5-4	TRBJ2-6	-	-	TGTGCCAGCAGCTCGAACTCTGGGGCCAACGTCCTGACTTTC	CASSSNSGANVLTF
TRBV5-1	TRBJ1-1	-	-	TGCGCCAGCAGCTCTGGAATGGTGAACACTGAAGCTTTCTTT	CASSSGMVNTEAFF
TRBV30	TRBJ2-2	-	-	TGTGCCTGGGGGACACACCCGAACACCGGGGAGCTGTTTTTT	CAWGTHPNTGELFF
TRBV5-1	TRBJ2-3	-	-	TGCGCCAGCAGCTTGGGAGCATCCCCAATTACAGATACGCAGTATTTT	CASSLGASPITDTQYF
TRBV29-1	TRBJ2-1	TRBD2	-	TGCAGCGGGGGAAAGCGGGGCCGCTCCTACAATGAGCAGTTCTTC	CSGGKRGRSYNEQFF
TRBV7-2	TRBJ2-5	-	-	TGTGCCAGCAGCCCAACTCGGGGGGCTCGGGCGGCCCAGTACTTC	CASSPTRGARAAQYF
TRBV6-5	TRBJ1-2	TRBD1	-	TGTGCCAGCAGTTACCTATTACCGGGACAGGGGGGTGGCTACACCTTC	CASSYLLPGQGGGYTF
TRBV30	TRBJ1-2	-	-	TGTGCCTGGAGCGGGATGTTTAGCCGCTACACCTTC	CAWSGMFSRYTF
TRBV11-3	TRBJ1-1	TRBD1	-	TGTGCCAGCAGCTGGGACAGCCAAAAGAACACTGAAGCTTTCTTT	CASSWDSQKNTEAFF
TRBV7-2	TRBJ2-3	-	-	TGTGCCAGCAGCATTCGATTGAGGGGGTCCGGGACAGATACGCAGTATTTT	CASSIRLRGSGTDTQYF
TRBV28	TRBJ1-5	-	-	TGTGCCAGCAGTTTATGGGGCGGGGAGGATAGCAATCAGCCCCAGCATTTT	CASSLWGGEDSNQPQHF
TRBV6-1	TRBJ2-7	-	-	TGTGCCAGCAGCGGCCTGGGACTTGGCTACGAGCAGTACTTC	CASSGLGLGYEQYF
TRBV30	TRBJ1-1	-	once	TGTGCCTGGAGTACTACAGGGAACACTGAAGCTTTCTTT	CAWSTTGNTEAFF
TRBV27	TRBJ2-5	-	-	TGTGCCAGCAGTCCCCCGGGCAGTTATCGAGTAGAGACCCAGTACTTC	CASSPPGSYRVETQYF
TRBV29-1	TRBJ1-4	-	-	TGCAGCGTGGAAGGCGGCATTACTAATGAAAAACTGTTTTTT	CSVEGGITNEKLFF
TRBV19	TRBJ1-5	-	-	TGTGCCAGTAGGGGACATGACCGGGGCAATCAGCCCCAGCATTTT	CASRGHDRGNQPQHF
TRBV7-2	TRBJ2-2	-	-	TGTGCCAGCAGCTTAATATCCACCGGGGAGCTGTTTTTT	CASSLISTGELFF
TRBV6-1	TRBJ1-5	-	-	TGTGCCCGAACCAATCAGCCCCAGCATTTT	CARTNQPQHF
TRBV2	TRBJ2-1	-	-	TGTGCCAGCAGTGTACTTGAGGGTCTCGCCTACAATGAGCAGTTCTTC	CASSVLEGLAYNEQFF
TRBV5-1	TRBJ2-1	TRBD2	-	TGCGCCAGCAGCTTGGCCGGGACTAGATACAATGAGCAGTTCTTC	CASSLAGTRYNEQFF
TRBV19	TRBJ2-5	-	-	TGTGCCAGTAGTCCGACCGGAAGGGAAAGAGAGACCCAGTACTTC	CASSPTGRERETQYF
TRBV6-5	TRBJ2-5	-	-	TGTGCCAGCAGTTACTCAGAGCGTGCGGCAGAGACCCAGTACTTC	CASSYSERAAETQYF
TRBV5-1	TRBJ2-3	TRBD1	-	TGCGCCAGCAGCAGGAAAACAGGGGGTGAGACAGATACGCAGTATTTT	CASSRKTGGETDTQYF
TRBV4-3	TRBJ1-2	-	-	TGCGCCAGCAGCCAAGATGAAAGCCTTACTCACCTCTTGAACTATGGCTACACCTTC	CASSQDESLTHLLNYGYTF
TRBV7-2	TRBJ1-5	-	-	TGTGCCAGTACCCTGGGCAGTAATAATCAGCCCCAGCATTTT	CASTLGSNNQPQHF
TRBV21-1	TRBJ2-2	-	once	TGTGCCAGCCTCAGGGGGAACGGGGAGCTGTTTTTT	CASLRGNGELFF
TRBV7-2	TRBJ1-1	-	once	TGTGCCAGCAGCTTAAATTCTGCTACGGAAGCTTTCTTT	CASSLNSATEAFF
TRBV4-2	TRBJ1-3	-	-	TGTGCCAGCAGCCAAGGGGCCACAGGGACTGGAAACACCATATATTTT	CASSQGATGTGNTIYF
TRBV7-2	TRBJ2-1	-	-	TGTGCCAGCAGCTTAGTTACTGCATACTACAATGAGCAGTTCTTC	CASSLVTAYYNEQFF
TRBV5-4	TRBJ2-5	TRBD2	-	TGTGCCAGCAGCTTAGGGCGGGAGACGGAGACCCAGTACTTC	CASSLGRETETQYF
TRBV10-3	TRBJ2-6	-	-	TGTGCCACTCTAAGTTCCTCTGGGGCCAACGTCCTGACTTTC	CATLSSSGANVLTF
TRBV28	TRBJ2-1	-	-	TGTGCCAGCAGTTCCGACAATGAGCAGTTCTTC	CASSSDNEQFF
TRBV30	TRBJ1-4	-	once	TGTGCCTGCGCCCTTACAGGGGAAAAACTGTTTTTT	CACALTGEKLFF
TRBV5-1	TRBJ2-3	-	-	TGCGCCAGCAGGGCAGAACCAGGCACAGATACGCAGTATTTT	CASRAEPGTDTQYF
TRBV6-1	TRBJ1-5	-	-	TGTGCCAGCGGTAACAGGGTGAGTTCTCAGCCCCAGCATTTT	CASGNRVSSQPQHF
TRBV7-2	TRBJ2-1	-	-	TGTGCCAGCAGCTCGGTTCATGAGCAGTTCTTC	CASSSVHEQFF
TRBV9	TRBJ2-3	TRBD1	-	TGTGCCAGCAGCGTCTTGACAGGGGAGTCAGATACGCAGTATTTT	CASSVLTGESDTQYF
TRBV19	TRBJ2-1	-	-	TGTGCCAGTAGTACTACGGACGTGGGCATCTATGAGCAGTTCTTC	CASSTTDVGIYEQFF
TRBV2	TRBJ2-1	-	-	TGTGCCAGCAGTGAGCTAGCGCCCAATGAGCAGTTCTTC	CASSELAPNEQFF
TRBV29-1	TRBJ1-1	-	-	TGCAGCGTTGGACAGCACACTGAAGCTTTCTTT	CSVGQHTEAFF
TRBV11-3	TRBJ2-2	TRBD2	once	TGTGCCAGCAGCCCAGCCACTAGCGGGAGCGGAACCGGGGAGCTGTTTTTT	CASSPATSGSGTGELFF
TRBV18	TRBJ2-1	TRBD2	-	TGTGCCAGCTCGCCTAGCTCGGGCGGGAGCGCATCCTACAATGAGCAGTTCTTC	CASSPSSGGSASYNEQFF
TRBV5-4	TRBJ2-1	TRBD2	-	TGTGCCAGCAGCAAGCGGGACTCCTACAATGAGCAGTTCTTC	CASSKRDSYNEQFF
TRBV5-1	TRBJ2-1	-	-	TGCGCCAGCAGCACAGGCTCCTACAATGAGCAGTTCTTC	CASSTGSYNEQFF
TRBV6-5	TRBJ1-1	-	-	TGTGCCAGCAGGCTACAGGGTAACACTGAAGCTTTCTTT	CASRLQGNTEAFF
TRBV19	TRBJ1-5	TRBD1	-	TGTGCCAGTACCGGGACAGGGGATCAGCCCCAGCATTTT	CASTGTGDQPQHF
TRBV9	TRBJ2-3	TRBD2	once	TGTGCCAGCAGCGTAGCAGCGGGAGCCTCAGATACGCAGTATTTT	CASSVAAGASDTQYF